The sequence of this T cell receptor (beta chain) was determined in a study of T cell changes during pregnancy in multiple sclerosis. This clone was counted a single time. This CDR3 is built from 17 residues. V was clipped by 1 base and J by 4 bases; unmatched bases: 11. Germline V lookup: CDR1 MDHEN, CDR2 SYDVKM. Assay: immunoSEQ multiplex PCR; the TCRdb copy retains only in-frame clones and omits some. This sample yields roughly 52,000 clones, of which around 94% are seen a single time; 3% to 3.5% belongs to the top ten. The chain has TRBV28 and TRBJ1-2, with 8 bases identical to TRBD1. The sequences come from CD8+ T cells from peripheral blood mononuclear cells, collected in the third trimester of pregnancy. The TCR was taken from a female donor with multiple sclerosis, enrolled in a pregnancy study. The CDR3 reads CASSLFAGGLFSYGYTF. CDR3 nucleotide sequence: TGTGCCAGCAGTTTATTCGCAGGGGGCTTATTTAGCTATGGCTACACCTTC.